The rows below give T cell receptor beta chains drawn from one sample of a study of follicular helper T cells after annual influenza vaccination. The assay was immunoSEQ multiplex PCR, and TCRdb's table has in-frame clones only and misses some. The sample includes about 1,900 clones, 75% to 90% of them seen just once. The starting material was CXCR5+ CD38- circulating T follicular helper cells from blood, obtained 7 days after influenza vaccination. The receptors derive from an adult who received the influenza vaccine. CDR3s include the opening cysteine and the closing phenylalanine or tryptophan. D genes are given only for firm matches. A clone size is listed for some rows: how often the clone was seen (once, few, many), or a class if it is expanded.

V	size	J	D	CDR3	DNA
TRBV28	-	TRBJ1-1	TRBD1	CASSFAGQGLKTEAFF	TGTGCCAGCAGTTTTGCGGGACAGGGGTTGAAAACTGAAGCTTTCTTT
TRBV18	few	TRBJ1-2	-	CASSPIRDFLPYGYTF	TGTGCCAGCTCACCGATTCGGGACTTTCTCCCCTATGGCTACACCTTC
TRBV4-1	few	TRBJ1-4	TRBD1	CASSQRTGGSEKLFF	TGCGCCAGCAGCCAACGAACAGGGGGCAGTGAAAAACTGTTTTTT
TRBV7-9	few	TRBJ1-2	-	CASSLGEARGYTF	TGTGCCAGCAGCTTAGGAGAAGCCAGGGGCTACACCTTC
TRBV5-1	once	TRBJ1-1	-	CASSLEKIGVRAFF	TGCGCCAGCAGCTTGGAGAAGATAGGGGTTCGAGCTTTCTTT
TRBV11-3	-	TRBJ2-1	-	CASSAYIGNEQFF	TGTGCCAGCAGCGCATACATCGGGAATGAGCAGTTCTTC
TRBV2	-	TRBJ1-5	-	CASSEGTKNNQPQHF	TGTGCCAGCAGTGAAGGGACAAAGAATAATCAGCCCCAGCATTTT
TRBV11-3	-	TRBJ2-3	-	CASTTTGTRGDTQYF	TGTGCCAGCACCACAACCGGGACTCGAGGAGATACGCAGTATTTT
TRBV5-8	-	TRBJ2-7	TRBD1	CASSSRDRPWEQYF	TGTGCCAGCAGCTCCCGGGACAGGCCTTGGGAGCAGTACTTC
TRBV6-1	-	TRBJ1-1	-	CASGEKGEVFPEAFF	TGTGCCAGCGGAGAGAAGGGGGAGGTTTTCCCTGAAGCTTTCTTT
TRBV10-1	-	TRBJ1-1	-	CASSKTGFTEAFF	TGCGCCAGCAGCAAAACAGGGTTCACTGAAGCTTTCTTT
TRBV6-6	-	TRBJ2-5	-	CASSYGALQETQYF	TGTGCCAGCAGTTACGGAGCGTTGCAAGAGACCCAGTACTTC
TRBV29-1	-	TRBJ1-2	TRBD1	CSAKQGANGYTF	TGCAGCGCGAAACAGGGGGCGAATGGCTACACCTTC
TRBV18	-	TRBJ2-2	-	CASSLEDSHTGELFF	TGTGCCAGCTCACTAGAGGACAGTCACACCGGGGAGCTGTTTTTT
TRBV5-4	-	TRBJ2-1	TRBD1	CASSLEGALGNEQFF	TGTGCCAGCAGCTTGGAGGGGGCCTTGGGGAATGAGCAGTTCTTC
TRBV19	once	TRBJ2-3	-	CASSVALRDSKCF	TGTGCCAGTAGTGTAGCTCTCCGAGACAGTAAGTGTTTT
TRBV11-3	-	TRBJ2-5	-	CASSPRAETQYF	TGTGCCAGCAGCCCGCGGGCTGAGACCCAGTACTTC
TRBV13	-	TRBJ1-2	TRBD1	CASSPRDRGTGYTF	TGTGCCAGCAGCCCCCGGGACAGGGGAACTGGCTACACCTTC
TRBV11-2	-	TRBJ1-5	TRBD1	CASSLVAIETGGGVPQHF	TGTGCCAGCAGCTTAGTCGCGATCGAAACAGGGGGCGGGGTGCCCCAGCATTTT
TRBV19	-	TRBJ2-1	TRBD2	CASTASSMEREPYNEQFF	TGTGCCAGTACGGCTAGCAGCATGGAGCGGGAGCCCTACAATGAGCAGTTCTTC
TRBV14	-	TRBJ2-1	-	CASSQDFRLYNEQFF	TGTGCCAGCAGCCAAGATTTCCGGCTCTACAATGAGCAGTTCTTC
TRBV6-6	-	TRBJ2-5	TRBD1	CASRDRVKETQYF	TGTGCCAGCAGGGACAGGGTGAAAGAGACCCAGTACTTC
TRBV5-6	-	TRBJ1-5	-	CASSLGGRSMFNQPQHF	TGTGCCAGCAGCTTGGGGGGGAGAAGCATGTTCAACCAGCCCCAGCATTTT
TRBV2	-	TRBJ2-2	-	CASSVPPGELFF	TGTGCCAGCAGTGTCCCCCCCGGGGAGCTGTTTTTT
TRBV11-3	-	TRBJ2-1	TRBD1	CASSSTGGRAREQFF	TGTGCCAGCAGCAGTACAGGGGGTAGAGCTCGTGAGCAGTTCTTC
TRBV19	-	TRBJ1-2	TRBD1	CASSIETGTDPYGYTF	TGTGCCAGTAGTATTGAGACAGGGACGGATCCCTATGGCTACACCTTC
TRBV29-1	-	TRBJ2-2	-	CSVSTGLWGAAGELFF	TGCAGCGTGTCTACCGGCTTGTGGGGGGCGGCCGGGGAGCTGTTTTTT
TRBV2	-	TRBJ1-1	-	CASRRQTNTEAFF	TGTGCCAGCAGACGACAGACGAACACTGAAGCTTTTTTT
TRBV7-9	-	TRBJ1-2	-	CASSSDSYYGYTF	TGTGCCAGCAGCTCCGACAGCTACTATGGCTACACCTTC
TRBV6-1	-	TRBJ2-3	-	CASNWGPTESQYF	TGTGCCAGCAATTGGGGGCCGACGGAATCGCAGTATTTT
TRBV2	-	TRBJ1-2	-	CASSAGTKSNYGYTF	TGTGCCAGCAGCGCGGGGACAAAATCTAACTATGGCTACACCTTC
TRBV11-1	-	TRBJ2-7	TRBD1	CASSSRGTGAYEQYF	TGTGCCAGCAGCTCTCGGGGGACAGGGGCGTACGAGCAGTACTTC
TRBV4-1	few	TRBJ2-7	-	CASSQAGFGKIGQYF	TGCGCCAGCAGCCAAGCAGGGTTTGGTAAGATCGGGCAGTACTTC
TRBV18	-	TRBJ1-6	-	CASSPDINSPLHF	TGTGCCAGCTCACCAGATATTAATTCACCCCTCCACTTT
TRBV6-5	-	TRBJ1-2	-	CASSNGGGQVYGYTF	TGTGCCAGCTCAAACGGGGGGGGCCAGGTTTATGGCTACACCTTC
TRBV18	once	TRBJ2-3	TRBD2	CASSPGEGSSDTQYF	TGTGCCAGCTCACCAGGGGAGGGCAGCTCGGATACGCAGTATTTT
TRBV29-1	-	TRBJ2-1	-	CSVLIALASYNEQFF	TGCAGCGTCCTCATTGCCCTAGCGTCGTACAATGAGCAGTTCTTC
TRBV5-1	-	TRBJ2-5	-	CASSLGIGTETQYF	TGCGCCAGCAGCTTGGGGATAGGAACGGAGACCCAGTACTTC
TRBV6-6	-	TRBJ1-4	-	CASSYGGRNNEKLFF	TGTGCCAGCAGTTATGGAGGGAGGAATAATGAAAAACTGTTTTTT
TRBV11-2	-	TRBJ2-1	TRBD1	CASSTGQGGNEQFF	TGTGCCAGCAGCACGGGACAGGGGGGGAATGAGCAGTTCTTC
TRBV9	-	TRBJ1-6	TRBD1	CASSVEGGGSPLHF	TGTGCCAGCAGCGTAGAAGGGGGCGGTTCACCCCTCCACTTT
TRBV6-6	-	TRBJ1-2	TRBD1	CASSSMDRANYGYTF	TGTGCCAGCAGTTCGATGGACAGGGCTAACTATGGCTACACCTTC
TRBV25-1	few	TRBJ2-3	TRBD2	CASSLAGATADTQYF	TGTGCCAGCAGCCTAGCGGGAGCTACGGCAGATACGCAGTATTTT
TRBV27	-	TRBJ2-1	-	CASSSPSGGGNNEQFF	TGTGCCAGCAGTTCCCCCTCTGGGGGGGGCAACAATGAGCAGTTCTTC
TRBV7-8	-	TRBJ1-1	-	CASSLGQNTEAFF	TGTGCCAGCAGCTTAGGACAGAACACTGAAGCTTTCTTT
TRBV7-8	-	TRBJ1-1	TRBD1	CASDSSRRTGVGTEAFF	TGTGCCAGCGACAGTAGCCGCAGGACAGGGGTAGGGACTGAAGCTTTCTTT
TRBV6-5	-	TRBJ1-4	-	CASSYSGGANEKLFF	TGTGCCAGCAGTTACTCGGGGGGAGCTAATGAAAAACTGTTTTTT
TRBV2	-	TRBJ1-2	-	CASSEGGRGNYGYTF	TGTGCCAGCAGTGAGGGGGGCCGGGGGAACTATGGCTACACCTTC
TRBV29-1	-	TRBJ2-1	TRBD2	CSVEGGRTNEQFF	TGCAGCGTTGAGGGCGGGAGGACGAATGAGCAGTTCTTC
TRBV19	-	TRBJ2-1	TRBD1	CASSIGTGGLENEQFF	TGTGCCAGTAGTATAGGAACAGGGGGCCTGGAGAATGAGCAGTTCTTC
TRBV11-2	-	TRBJ2-3	-	CASSLRDSPRDTQYF	TGTGCCAGCAGCTTACGGGACTCCCCGCGAGATACGCAGTATTTT
TRBV5-4	-	TRBJ1-2	-	CATLNGNPGGDGYTF	TGTGCCACCCTCAACGGGAACCCGGGCGGGGATGGCTACACCTTC
TRBV6-1	-	TRBJ2-7	-	CATRVQGSVPEQYF	TGTGCCACCAGGGTTCAAGGGTCCGTCCCCGAGCAGTACTTC
TRBV28	-	TRBJ2-2	-	CASSFPGVAGELFF	TGTGCCAGCAGTTTCCCAGGGGTGGCCGGGGAGCTGTTTTTT
TRBV25-1	-	TRBJ2-1	-	CASSESVGKSYNEQFF	TGTGCCAGCAGTGAATCCGTGGGAAAATCCTACAATGAGCAGTTCTTC
TRBV11-2	-	TRBJ1-1	TRBD1	CASSWTGRGTEAFF	TGTGCCAGCAGTTGGACAGGCCGGGGTACTGAAGCTTTCTTT
TRBV4-1	-	TRBJ2-3	-	CASSQSGQASDTQYF	TGCGCCAGCAGCCAATCTGGGCAGGCCTCGGATACGCAGTATTTT
TRBV6-1	-	TRBJ2-7	-	CASSDRTGGNYEQYF	TGTGCCAGCAGTGATCGCACCGGGGGAAACTACGAGCAGTACTTC
TRBV9	-	TRBJ2-2	TRBD2	CASSGTSGGARTGELFF	TGTGCCAGCAGCGGAACTAGCGGGGGGGCTCGGACCGGGGAGCTGTTTTTT